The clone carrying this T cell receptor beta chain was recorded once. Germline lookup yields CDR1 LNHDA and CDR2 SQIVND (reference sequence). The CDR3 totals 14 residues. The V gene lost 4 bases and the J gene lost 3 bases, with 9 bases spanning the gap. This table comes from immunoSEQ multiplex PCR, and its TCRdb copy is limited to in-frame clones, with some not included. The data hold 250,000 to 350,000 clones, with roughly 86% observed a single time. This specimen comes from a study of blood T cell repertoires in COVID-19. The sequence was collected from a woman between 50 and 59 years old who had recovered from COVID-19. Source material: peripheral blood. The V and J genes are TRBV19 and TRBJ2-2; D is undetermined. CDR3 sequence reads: CASSRRADTGELFF. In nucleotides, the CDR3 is TGTGCCAGTAGTAGAAGAGCTGACACCGGGGAGCTGTTTTTT. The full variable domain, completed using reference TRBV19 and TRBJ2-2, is DGGITQSPKYLFRKEGQNVTLSCEQNLNHDAMYWYRQDPGQGLRLIYYSQIVNDFQKGDIAEGYSVSREKKESFPLTVTSAQKNPTAFYLCASSRRADTGELFFGEGSRLTVL.